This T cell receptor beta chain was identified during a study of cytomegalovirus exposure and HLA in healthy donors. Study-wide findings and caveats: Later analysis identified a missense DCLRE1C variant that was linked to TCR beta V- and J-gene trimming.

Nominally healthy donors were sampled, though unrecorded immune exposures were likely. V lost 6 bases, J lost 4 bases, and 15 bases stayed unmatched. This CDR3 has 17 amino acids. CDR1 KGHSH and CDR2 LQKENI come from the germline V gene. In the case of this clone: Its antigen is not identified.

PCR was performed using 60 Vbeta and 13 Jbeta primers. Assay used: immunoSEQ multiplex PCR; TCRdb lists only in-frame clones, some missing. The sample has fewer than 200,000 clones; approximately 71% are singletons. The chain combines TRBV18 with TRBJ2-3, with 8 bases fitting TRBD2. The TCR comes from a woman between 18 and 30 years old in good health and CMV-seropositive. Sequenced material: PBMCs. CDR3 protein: CASSHSPMAGGADTQYF. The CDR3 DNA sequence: TGTGCCAGCTCGCACTCGCCCATGGCGGGGGGTGCAGATACGCAGTATTTT.